The rows below give T cell receptor beta chains drawn from one sample of a study of blood T cell repertoires in COVID-19. The assay was immunoSEQ multiplex PCR, and TCRdb's table has in-frame clones only and misses some. The data contain about 150,000 clones, roughly nine tenths of them seen just once; the ten biggest clones take up roughly 4%. Sequenced: peripheral blood. Receptors were obtained from a woman in her 70s with acute or convalescent COVID-19. Both conserved end residues are part of each CDR3. D genes are given only for firm matches. Only some rows state a clone size, as once, few, many or a class for expanded clones.

clone size	D gene	V gene	J gene	CDR3 DNA	CDR3 protein
NA	NA	TRBV12-3/TRBV12-4	TRBJ1-1	TGTGCCAGCAGTTTTGGAGGGAGCACTGAAGCTTTCTTT	CASSFGGSTEAFF
NA	TRBD1	TRBV10-3	TRBJ1-3	TGTGCCATAGGAGACACGACAGGGTCTGGAAACACCATATATTTT	CAIGDTTGSGNTIYF
NA	NA	TRBV10-3	TRBJ1-1	TGTGCCATCAGTGACGAGGGCCCGAACACTGAAGCTTTCTTT	CAISDEGPNTEAFF
NA	NA	TRBV7-9	TRBJ1-1	TGTGCCAGCAGCAAAGGGTATCCAGGGCAAAAGACTGAAGCTTTCTTT	CASSKGYPGQKTEAFF
NA	TRBD1	TRBV18	TRBJ2-7	TGTGCCAGCTCACCACAGGCGACAGGGGGCTCCTACGAGCAGTACTTC	CASSPQATGGSYEQYF
NA	NA	TRBV7-9	TRBJ2-5	TGTGCCAGCAGCTTTTACCCGGGAAGGGAGACCCAGTACTTC	CASSFYPGRETQYF
NA	NA	TRBV6-2/TRBV6-3	TRBJ1-6	TGTGCCAGCAGTTACACACGGGGGATTTATTCACCCCTCCACTTT	CASSYTRGIYSPLHF
NA	TRBD2	TRBV28	TRBJ2-5	TGTGCCAGCAGTTTAGGTCTAGCGGGAGGGCAAGAGACCCAGTACTTC	CASSLGLAGGQETQYF
NA	NA	TRBV19	TRBJ2-5	TGTGCCAGTAGTAGAGAGGAGCAAGAGACCCAGTACTTC	CASSREEQETQYF
once	NA	TRBV7-9	TRBJ2-5	TGTGCCAGCAGCCTGCTACGGGAGACCCAGTACTTC	CASSLLRETQYF
NA	NA	TRBV3-1/TRBV3-2	TRBJ1-6	TGTGCCAGCAGCCAAGCCGGAGGGACCTATAATTCACCCCTCCACTTT	CASSQAGGTYNSPLHF
NA	NA	TRBV5-5	TRBJ1-5	TGTGCCAGCAGCTTGGCCAACGGTCCTAATCAGCCCCAGCATTTT	CASSLANGPNQPQHF